Reported below is one T cell receptor beta chain. The antigen is not known. Of the isolated RNA, all was reverse transcribed, and so the sequenced material was expressed TCRB transcripts. Generated by immunoSEQ multiplex PCR, the TCRdb table keeps only in-frame clones and is missing some. Of about 260,000 clones in the sample, roughly two thirds are singletons; the top ten hold approximately 0.053%. The CDR3 contains 17 residues. Per the germline V gene, CDR1 is SQVTM and CDR2 is ANQGSEA. The ends were cut back, 0 bases at V and 3 bases at J, with 17 bases in the middle. These data are taken from a study of beta chain features in type 1 diabetes. The study's findings and limits: A moderate, significant TCRB CDR3 shortening appeared in type 1 diabetes across four CD4+ subsets.

The receptor was derived from a man aged 30 to 39 in good health. J is TRBJ1-4 and V is TRBV29-1; maybe TRBD1 (6 bases). Sample: naive CD4+ T cells from blood. The CDR3 DNA reads TGCAGCGTTGAAGATCTTGGGGGGCGCGCTTCTAATGAAAAACTGTTTTTT. Amino acids: CSVEDLGGRASNEKLFF.